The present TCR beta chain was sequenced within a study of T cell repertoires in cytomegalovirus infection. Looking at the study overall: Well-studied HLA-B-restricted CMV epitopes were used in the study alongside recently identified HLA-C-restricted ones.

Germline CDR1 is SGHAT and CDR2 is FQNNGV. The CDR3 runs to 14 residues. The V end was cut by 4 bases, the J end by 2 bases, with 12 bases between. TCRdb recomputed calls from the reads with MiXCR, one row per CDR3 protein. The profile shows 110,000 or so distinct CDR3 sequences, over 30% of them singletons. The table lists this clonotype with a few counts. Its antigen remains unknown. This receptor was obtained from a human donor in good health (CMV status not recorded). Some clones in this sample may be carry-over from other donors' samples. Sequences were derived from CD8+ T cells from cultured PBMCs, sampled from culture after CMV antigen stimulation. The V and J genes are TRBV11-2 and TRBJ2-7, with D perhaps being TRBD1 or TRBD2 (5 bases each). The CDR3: CASSWGRSTYEQYF. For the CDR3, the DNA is TGTGCCAGCAGCTGGGGACGGAGTACCTACGAGCAGTACTTC. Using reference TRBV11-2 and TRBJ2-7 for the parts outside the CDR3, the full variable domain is EAGVAQSPRYKIIEKRQSVAFWCNPISGHATLYWYQQILGQGPKLLIQFQNNGVVDDSQLPKDRFSAERLKGVDSTLKIQPAKLEDSAVYLCASSWGRSTYEQYFGPGTRLTVT.